Only one count was recorded for the clone carrying this T cell receptor beta chain. Its antigen is unknown. This table comes from immunoSEQ multiplex PCR, and its TCRdb copy is limited to in-frame clones, with some not included. The sample includes some 390,000 clones, approximately 91% of them seen just once. As for treatment: roughly 19 received Ad26.COV2.S at low or high dose, single or two shots; five or six received placebo; per-sample allocation not given. Sampling occurred on day 63 after the first vaccine or placebo injection. This vaccine is an Ad26 vector that expresses the Wuhan-strain SARS-CoV-2 spike. With 5 bases clipped from V and 6 bases from J, the junction kept 3 bases outside the gene matches. This CDR3 contains 13 residues. The V gene's germline CDR1 is SGHAT and CDR2 FQNNGV. This sample was included in a study of Ad26.COV2.S vaccination and SARS-CoV-2 variants. About the research overall: Intramuscular Ad26.COV2.S at 5x10^10 or 1x10^11 viral particles. Findings of the study overall: Following vaccination, spike-specific CD8+ and CD4+ T cell responses reportedly exhibited substantial breadth.

This receptor was taken from a person between 18 and 59 years old who received the Ad26.COV2.S COVID-19 vaccine or a placebo. Sequenced here: peripheral blood, sampled in a trial of Ad26.COV2.S vaccine versus placebo. The chain carries TRBV11-2 and TRBJ1-5; 8 positions agree with TRBD1. CDR3 in amino acids: CASSRTGGQPQHF. Here the CDR3 DNA reads TGTGCCAGCAGCCGAACAGGGGGTCAGCCCCAGCATTTT.